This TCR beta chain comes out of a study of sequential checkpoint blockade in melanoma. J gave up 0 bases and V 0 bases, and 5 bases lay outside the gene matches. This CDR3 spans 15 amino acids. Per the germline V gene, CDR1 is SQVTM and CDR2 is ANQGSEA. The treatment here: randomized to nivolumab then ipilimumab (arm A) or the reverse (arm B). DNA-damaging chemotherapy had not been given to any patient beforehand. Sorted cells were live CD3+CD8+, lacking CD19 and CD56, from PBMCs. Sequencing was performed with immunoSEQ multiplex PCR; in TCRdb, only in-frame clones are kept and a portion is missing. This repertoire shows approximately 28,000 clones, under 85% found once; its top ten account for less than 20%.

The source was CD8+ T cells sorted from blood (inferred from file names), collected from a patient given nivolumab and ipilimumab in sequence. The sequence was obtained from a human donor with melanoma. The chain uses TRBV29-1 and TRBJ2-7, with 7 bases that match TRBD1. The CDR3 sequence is CSVEDRPGGSYEQYF. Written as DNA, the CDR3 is TGCAGCGTTGAAGACCGACCAGGGGGCTCCTACGAGCAGTACTTC.